In this sample, the clone carrying this TCR beta chain turned up once. Its cognate antigen is unknown. This entry is derived from a study of CD4 T cells in relation to SARS-CoV-2 and coronaviruses. Study-wide results and limits: Culture-expanded clones reflect memory recall rather than primary priming during culture. No donor gave both pre-pandemic and post-infection samples.

Before the COVID-19 pandemic, during about 2011-2019, CD4+ T cells were taken from unexposed donors. The CDR3 sequence is 12 residues long. From germline, CDR1 is SNHLY and CDR2 FYNNEI. V lost 6 bases to trimming and J lost 6 bases, with 9 bases between them. The table came from immunoSEQ multiplex PCR; TCRdb's copy has only in-frame clones and leaves some out. The sample gives 60,000 or so clones, 85% to 95% of which show up once; 0.14% is in the top ten. V and J are TRBV2 and TRBJ2-1, with a tentative D call TRBD2 (5 bases). The sequence derives from a human donor in good health. Material for sequencing was naive CD4+ T cells from PBMCs. This sample's subset: naive CD4+ T cells isolated by negative enrichment. The CDR3 here is CASRVGSNEQFF. CDR3 sequence (DNA): TGTGCCAGCAGGGTAGGGAGCAATGAGCAGTTCTTC. Complete variable domain (other parts from reference TRBV2 and TRBJ2-1): EPEVTQTPSHQVTQMGQEVILRCVPISNHLYFYWYRQILGQKVEFLVSFYNNEISEKSEIFDDQFSVERPDGSNFTLKIRSTKLEDSAMYFCASRVGSNEQFFGPGTRLTVL.